One and the same sample provided the 19 T cell receptor beta chains below, sequenced in a study of blood T cell repertoires in COVID-19. TCRdb's table, derived via immunoSEQ multiplex PCR, lists solely in-frame clones and lacks some. The sample carries approximately 150,000 clones, roughly 88% recorded once. What was sequenced was PBMCs or T cells enriched from blood (not recorded which). The receptors were gathered from a man aged 50-59 years who had recovered from COVID-19.

This clone was seen just once. The CDR3 DNA is TGTGCCAGTAACACGTTTTACAATCAGCCCCAGCATTTT. Translation gives CASNTFYNQPQHF. The chain carries TRBV2 and TRBJ1-5; no reliable D call. CDR1 is SNHLY and CDR2 is FYNNEI in the germline V gene. V lost 9 bases and J 3 bases, leaving 12 bases between the germline ends. This CDR3 is 13 amino acids long.

The gene calls are TRBV30 and TRBJ1-2, with 9 bases identical to TRBD1. J lost 4 bases, V lost 4 bases, and 10 bases had no gene match. Germline CDR1 is GTSNPN and CDR2 is SVGIG (reference sequence). There are 15 residues in the CDR3. The CDR3: CAWTPGGQGFYGYTF. The CDR3 region has the DNA TGTGCCTGGACCCCCGGGGGACAGGGCTTCTATGGCTACACCTTC.

V gene TRBV5-4 combines with J gene TRBJ2-2; 10 nucleotides agree with TRBD1. Trimming at V came to 4 bases and at J to 6 bases, leaving 6 bases not matched to a gene. This CDR3 region has 15 residues. The germline V gene encodes CDR1 SGHNT and CDR2 YYREEE (reference sequence). CDR3 protein: CASSRGQGRSGELFF. In DNA, the CDR3 is TGTGCCAGCAGCCGGGGACAGGGGAGGTCCGGGGAGCTGTTTTTT.

This clone is labeled medium-sized. This chain connects TRBV7-9 to TRBJ2-1; 7 nucleotides line up with TRBD2. CDR1 is SEHNR, CDR2 FQNEAQ, per germline (reference sequence). With 5 bases clipped from V and 7 bases from J, the junction kept 5 bases outside the gene matches. The CDR3 has 13 amino acids. The CDR3 loop is CASSQEGGNEQFF. The CDR3 DNA sequence: TGTGCCAGCAGCCAAGAGGGAGGGAATGAGCAGTTCTTC.

The gene calls are TRBV6-5 and TRBJ2-7; 7 nucleotides agree with TRBD1. The CDR3 length is 13 residues. Losses at the gene ends were 6 bases for V and 3 bases for J; bases not matched to a gene: 5. Germline-derived CDR1 and CDR2 are MNHEY and SVGAGI. Here the CDR3 reads CASSETGIYEQYF. CDR3 nucleotides: TGTGCCAGCAGCGAGACAGGGATCTACGAGCAGTACTTC.

This chain connects TRBV28 to TRBJ1-3, with TRBD1 matching 9 bases. The CDR3 contains 17 residues. The germline V gene encodes CDR1 MDHEN and CDR2 SYDVKM. Trimming at V came to 5 bases and at J to 4 bases, leaving 12 bases not matched to a gene. The CDR3 DNA reads TGTGCCAGCAGTCCCTTACCGGGACAGGGTGCCGGAAACACCATATATTTT. Translation: CASSPLPGQGAGNTIYF.

This chain links TRBV10-2 with TRBJ1-5, with D maybe TRBD1 (5 bases). V was clipped by 6 bases and J by 5 bases, with 8 bases between them. In germline, CDR1 is WSHSY, CDR2 SAAADI. The CDR3 has 12 residues. CDR3 loop: CASSDSHQPQHF. CDR3 DNA: TGCGCCAGCAGCGACAGCCATCAGCCCCAGCATTTT.

V is TRBV18 and J is TRBJ1-1; perhaps TRBD1 as D (6 bases). CDR1 and CDR2 (germline): KGHSH, LQKENI. V lost 3 bases and J 4 bases, leaving 12 bases between the germline ends. This CDR3 spans 14 amino acids. The CDR3 nucleotides read TGTGCCAGCTCACCTTCCCAGGGGATCACTGAAGCTTTCTTT. Translating it yields CASSPSQGITEAFF. Full variable domain (rest looked up from reference TRBV18 and TRBJ1-1): NAGVMQNPRHLVRRRGQEARLRCSPMKGHSHVYWYRQLPEEGLKFMVYLQKENIIDESGMPKERFSAEFPKEGPSILRIQQVVRGDSAAYFCASSPSQGITEAFFGQGTRLTVV.

V usage is TRBV5-6 and J usage is TRBJ2-1, with 8 bases matching TRBD1. V shed 2 bases, J shed 1 base, and the junction held 8 bases outside the gene matches. This CDR3 region has 17 residues. Germline-derived CDR1 and CDR2 are SGHDT and YYEEEE. This chain's CDR3 is CASSFGGRQGSYNEQFF. The CDR3 DNA sequence: TGTGCCAGCAGCTTTGGGGGTCGACAGGGGTCCTACAATGAGCAGTTCTTC. The full variable domain, with the rest looked up from reference TRBV5-6 and TRBJ2-1, is DAGVTQSPTHLIKTRGQQVTLRCSPKSGHDTVSWYQQALGQGPQFIFQYYEEEERQRGNFPDRFSGHQFPNYSSELNVNALLLGDSALYLCASSFGGRQGSYNEQFFGPGTRLTVL.

This clone was detected only a few times. The chain couples TRBV18 to TRBJ1-2; 9 nucleotides agree with TRBD1. CDR3 size: 15 residues. With 0 bases clipped from V and 4 bases from J, the junction kept 3 bases outside the gene matches. Germline V gene lookup returns CDR1 KGHSH and CDR2 LQKENI. The CDR3 bases are TGTGCCAGCTCACCACCATCGGGACAGGGCTATGGCTACACCTTC. It codes for CASSPPSGQGYGYTF.

The chain employs TRBV5-5 and TRBJ2-7; D is unclear. Germline CDR1 reads SGHKS; CDR2 reads YYEKEE (reference sequence). The CDR3 has 13 residues. Trimming stripped 0 bases from V and 3 bases from J, with 7 bases between. CDR3 in amino acids: CASSLVVLYEQYF. As DNA, the CDR3 is TGTGCCAGCAGCTTGGTTGTCCTCTACGAGCAGTACTTC.

This clone has just a few counts. V gene TRBV4-1 combines with J gene TRBJ1-4, with D tentatively TRBD1 (6 bases). CDR1 MGHRA and CDR2 YSYEKL come from the germline V gene. The CDR3 is 18 amino acids. Between the trimmed V and J ends, which lost 4 bases and 9 bases, there was a span of 27 bases. The CDR3 DNA sequence: TGCGCCAGCAGCCGTCAACCCCCCCGGGACATCCTCAATCAAAAACTGTTTTTT. This translates into CASSRQPPRDILNQKLFF.

The CDR3 DNA follows: TGTGCCAGCATACCTGAGGGGGCCTATGGCTACACCTTC. Translation gives CASIPEGAYGYTF. The rearrangement links TRBV9 to TRBJ1-2; 7 bases line up with TRBD1. The CDR3 runs 13 residues. CDR1 SGDLS and CDR2 YYNGEE come from the germline V gene. Losses at the gene ends were 6 bases for V and 4 bases for J; bases not matched to a gene: 6. The whole variable domain, remainder taken from reference TRBV9 and TRBJ1-2, is DSGVTQTPKHLITATGQRVTLRCSPRSGDLSVYWYQQSLDQGLQFLIQYYNGEERAKGNILERFSAQQFPDLHSELNLSSLELGDSALYFCASIPEGAYGYTFGSGTRLTVV.

The CDR3 coding sequence is TGTGCCAGCAGCCGCCGGGGATACCAAGAGACCCAGTACTTC. Its translation is CASSRRGYQETQYF. V is TRBV7-9 and J is TRBJ2-5; weak D call: TRBD2 (5 bases). The CDR3 runs 14 residues. CDR1 SEHNR and CDR2 FQNEAQ come from the germline V gene (reference sequence). Trimming pared 5 bases from V and 0 bases from J, leaving 10 bases between.

The chain has TRBV7-2 and TRBJ2-7; TRBD1 matches at 11 bases. Germline assignment: CDR1 SGHTA and CDR2 FQGNSA. The CDR3 has 14 amino acids. The junction had 2 bases not matched to a gene; V was cut back by 5 bases and J by 2 bases. The CDR3, as DNA: TGTGCCAGCAGCGCGGGACAGGGGGCCTACGAGCAGTACTTC. Protein sequence: CASSAGQGAYEQYF.

The CDR3 loop is CASSSPATEVNEQFF. The CDR3 nucleotides read TGTGCCAGCAGTTCTCCGGCTACTGAGGTCAATGAGCAGTTCTTC. The gene calls are TRBV28 and TRBJ2-1; D unclear. V lost 4 bases, J lost 6 bases, and 16 bases lay in between. The CDR3 has 15 amino acids. Germline CDR1 is MDHEN and CDR2 is SYDVKM.

V usage is TRBV11-2 and J usage is TRBJ2-7; a weak D match, TRBD1 (5 bases). V lost 5 bases and J lost 4, with 15 bases in between. Germline CDR1 and CDR2: SGHAT and FQNNGV. The CDR3 has 14 residues. The CDR3 loop reads CASSPSQGIYEQYF. In DNA, the CDR3 is TGTGCCAGCAGCCCCTCCCAGGGAATTTACGAGCAGTACTTC.

The rearrangement links TRBV28 to TRBJ1-2; D gene ambiguous. The CDR3 totals 15 residues. Trimming shortened V by 2 bases and J by 8 bases, and 18 bases separated the two germline ends. Per the germline V gene, CDR1 is MDHEN and CDR2 is SYDVKM. CDR3 coding DNA: TGTGCCAGCAGTTTAATGGCGAGGGAGAGGTCGGGCTACACCTTC. It yields the protein CASSLMARERSGYTF.

The gene calls are TRBV7-7 and TRBJ1-2; 9 bases match TRBD1. The V and J ends lost 5 bases and 3 bases, in that order; junction bases with no gene match: 10. Germline CDR1 reads SSHAT; CDR2 reads FNYEAQ (reference sequence). This CDR3 is 16 amino acids long. For the CDR3, the DNA is TGTGCCAGCAGCAGCCCTCGGGACAGGGAGGACTATGGCTACACCTTC. Amino acid sequence: CASSSPRDREDYGYTF.